A selection of T cell receptor beta chains follows, all from one sample in a study of shared clonotypes between healthy human individuals. Produced via immunoSEQ multiplex PCR; TCRdb's table is partial and in-frame only. Counted here are some 2,500,000 clones, approximately 93% occurring once; the ten biggest clones make up 0.36%. Sequenced material: naive CD4+ T cells from PBMCs. The receptors derive from a man aged 18 to 29 in good health. Some clones in this sample may be carry-over from other donors' samples. Each CDR3 is given with its conserved first and last residue. A D gene is named only where the DNA matches it firmly. Not all rows give a size; the values are once, few, many and, for expanded clones, a class.

D | J | size | V | DNA | CDR3
- | TRBJ2-5 | - | TRBV20-1 | TGCGGTGGGGTGGTGTGGGAGACCCAGTACTTC | CGGVVWETQYF
- | TRBJ2-1 | - | TRBV5-1 | TGCGCCAGCAGCTTGGCAAGGAATGAGCAGTTCTTC | CASSLARNEQFF
- | TRBJ2-4 | - | TRBV28 | TGTGCCAGCAGTCCCGATCCCGGAGGGGGCAAAAACATTCAGTACTTC | CASSPDPGGGKNIQYF
TRBD1 | TRBJ2-7 | - | TRBV5-4 | TGTGCCAGCAGCTTGGGACGACAGGGGGGGTTTGTGCAGTACTTC | CASSLGRQGGFVQYF
- | TRBJ1-1 | few | TRBV30 | TGTGCCTGTGGGACGCGGGGTGTGAACACTGAAGCTTTCTTT | CACGTRGVNTEAFF
- | TRBJ2-7 | - | TRBV16 | TGTGCCAGCAGCCAACCAGCCCTCGCCGAGCAGTACTTC | CASSQPALAEQYF
- | TRBJ2-7 | - | TRBV27 | TGTGCCAGCGGTAACAGCCTCTCCTACGAGCAGTACTTC | CASGNSLSYEQYF
- | TRBJ1-5 | - | TRBV27 | TGTGCCAGCAGGAGGGTGAACAGGCTCCTTCAGCCCCAGCATTTT | CASRRVNRLLQPQHF
TRBD2 | TRBJ2-2 | - | TRBV7-9 | TGTGCCAGCAGCTACACTAGCGACACCGGGGAGCTGTTTTTT | CASSYTSDTGELFF
TRBD2 | TRBJ2-3 | - | TRBV10-3 | TGTGCCATCAGCCCTAGCGGGAGGATAGATACGCAGTATTTT | CAISPSGRIDTQYF
TRBD1 | TRBJ1-1 | - | TRBV2 | TGTGCCAGCAGATCTCCGGGACAGGGGATTGGTGAAGCTTTCTTT | CASRSPGQGIGEAFF
- | TRBJ2-3 | - | TRBV7-9 | TGTGCCAGCAGCTTACTCGGGGGCAGGGGGGAGGATACGCAGTATTTT | CASSLLGGRGEDTQYF
- | TRBJ1-2 | - | TRBV7-9 | TGTGCCAGCAGCTTAGTCCCGCTTAACTATGGCTACACCTTC | CASSLVPLNYGYTF
- | TRBJ2-5 | - | TRBV5-1 | TGCGCCAGCAGACCCTTAGGGGCAAGAGCCCAGTACTTC | CASRPLGARAQYF
TRBD1 | TRBJ2-2 | - | TRBV30 | TGTGCCTGGAGCCGTGGGACAGGGGGCGGGGAGCTGTTTTTT | CAWSRGTGGGELFF
TRBD1 | TRBJ1-2 | - | TRBV5-4 | TGTGCCAGCAGCGCAACCGGGACAGGGGCGACGGGCTACACCTTC | CASSATGTGATGYTF
- | TRBJ1-2 | - | TRBV28 | TGTGCCAGCAGTTCAAAGGGACGAGGGTATGGCTACACCTTC | CASSSKGRGYGYTF
TRBD1 | TRBJ2-5 | once | TRBV28 | TGTGCCAGCAGTATGGGACAGGGGTACCCTTCTCAAGAGACCCAGTACTTC | CASSMGQGYPSQETQYF
- | TRBJ2-1 | once | TRBV7-3 | TGTGCCAGCAGCTTAATACAGCAAAATGAGCAGTTCTTC | CASSLIQQNEQFF
- | TRBJ2-6 | once | TRBV6-1 | TGTGCCAGCAGTGGGACTTCTGGGGCCAACGTCCTGACTTTC | CASSGTSGANVLTF
- | TRBJ2-2 | once | TRBV7-9 | TGTGCCAGCAGCTTAGACACGACTAGAGGCCCCGGGGAGCTGTTTTTT | CASSLDTTRGPGELFF
- | TRBJ1-1 | - | TRBV5-1 | TGCGCCAGCAGCTTGGGACCTCCGGGCCCGGGCACTGAAGCTTTCTTT | CASSLGPPGPGTEAFF
- | TRBJ1-2 | - | TRBV27 | TGTGCCAGCAGTTATGGAGAGCACTATGGCTACACCTTC | CASSYGEHYGYTF
- | TRBJ1-1 | - | TRBV5-5 | TGTGCCAGCAGCCGAAACAGGGAGAGGAACACTGAAGCTTTCTTT | CASSRNRERNTEAFF
- | TRBJ1-3 | - | TRBV4-1 | TGCGCCAGCAGCCAAGTAGGTCGGAGGAGCTCTGGAAACACCATATATTTT | CASSQVGRRSSGNTIYF
- | TRBJ1-6 | - | TRBV6-5 | TGTGCCAGCAGTGAGGAGGAGCGGGCTTCACCCCTCCACTTT | CASSEEERASPLHF
TRBD2 | TRBJ2-1 | - | TRBV19 | TGTGCCAGTACTGCTAGGGGAGGGCCTAACAATGAGCAGTTCTTC | CASTARGGPNNEQFF
TRBD1 | TRBJ2-7 | - | TRBV6-5 | TGTGCCAGCAGTACCACAGGGGGATCCTACGAGCAGTACTTC | CASSTTGGSYEQYF
- | TRBJ1-3 | - | TRBV4-1 | TGCGCCAGCAGCCAAGATGTCTCAGGGATCGGTGGAAACACCATATATTTT | CASSQDVSGIGGNTIYF
- | TRBJ1-2 | - | TRBV5-1 | TGCGCCAGCAGCTTAAGCCTTTTTTTTACTGGCTACACCTTC | CASSLSLFFTGYTF
TRBD2 | TRBJ2-1 | - | TRBV5-1 | TGCGCCAGCAGCTCCCCCGACCGGGACAGCTTAGCGGGAGGGTTCTATGAGCAGTTCTTC | CASSSPDRDSLAGGFYEQFF